The 32 T cell receptor beta chains reported below all come from one sample, sequenced in a study of blood T cell repertoires in COVID-19. Method: immunoSEQ multiplex PCR; TCRdb's copy keeps in-frame clones and lacks some. The table has roughly 250,000 clones, roughly 77% seen once; the top ten hold about 3.5%. Sequenced input: peripheral blood. The source of these receptors is a woman of 80 years or more with acute or convalescent COVID-19.

V gene TRBV18 combines with J gene TRBJ1-2, with D perhaps matching TRBD1 (5 bases). The CDR3 runs to 15 residues. V was pared by 2 bases and J by 2 bases, with 12 bases between. CDR1 KGHSH and CDR2 LQKENI come from the germline V gene. The DNA for the CDR3 is TGTGCCAGCTCACCATACTCAGGGCCCAACTATGGCTACACCTTC. Amino acid sequence: CASSPYSGPNYGYTF.

This clone was counted only a few times. The V call is TRBV3-1 (or the pseudogene TRBV3-2), the J call TRBJ2-7; a possible D gene is TRBD2 (5 bases). This CDR3 region has 14 residues. Trimming left V 2 bases short and J 5 bases short, with 13 bases between. Germline lookup yields CDR1 LGHDT and CDR2 YNNKEL (reference sequence). CDR3 in amino acids: CASSQRRRQDEQYF. In DNA, the CDR3 is TGTGCCAGCAGCCAAAGACGGAGGCAGGACGAGCAGTACTTC.

This chain links TRBV19 with TRBJ1-6, with 7 bases fitting TRBD1. The CDR3 has 16 amino acids. Germline CDR1 LNHDA, CDR2 SQIVND (reference sequence). The ends lost 6 bases at V and 3 bases at J; junction bases unmatched: 8. The DNA of the CDR3 is TGTGCCAGTAGGACGACAGGGAACATCTATAATTCACCCCTCCACTTT. Its translation: CASRTTGNIYNSPLHF.

There are a few counts of this clone. This chain links TRBV6-2 or TRBV6-3 with TRBJ2-1, with TRBD2 identical over 8 bases. There are 18 residues in the CDR3. V lost 4 bases, J lost 1 base, and 12 bases stayed unmatched. Germline V CDR1 and CDR2: MNHEY, SVGEGT. CDR3 DNA sequence: TGTGCCAGCAGTTCATTACGCCAACTAGCGGAGTCCTACAATGAGCAGTTCTTC. This translates into CASSSLRQLAESYNEQFF.

The rearrangement joins TRBV18 to TRBJ2-7, with 8 bases matching TRBD2. V dropped 3 bases and J dropped 1; count of bases not matched to a gene: 8. The germline V gene has CDR1 KGHSH and CDR2 LQKENI. The CDR3 covers 16 residues. The CDR3 loop is CASSPGPPSGSYEQYF. CDR3 coding DNA: TGTGCCAGCTCACCGGGGCCCCCTAGCGGGTCCTACGAGCAGTACTTC.

Comments on this clone: This may come from a read error, since a much larger clone is one base off. The chain has TRBV5-5 and TRBJ2-7; 14 bases align to TRBD2. CDR1 is SGHKS and CDR2 is YYEKEE in the germline V gene (reference sequence). The CDR3 covers 15 residues. V trimming: 3 bases; J trimming: 2 bases; junction bases outside the gene matches: 1. CDR3 DNA: TGTGCCAGCAGCTCGGGACTAGCGGGAGCCTACGAGCAGTACTTC. Translated, it gives CASSSGLAGAYEQYF. The whole variable domain, filled in from reference TRBV5-5 and TRBJ2-7, reads DAGVTQSPTHLIKTRGQQVTLRCSPISGHKSVSWYQQVLGQGPQFIFQYYEKEERGRGNFPDRFSARQFPNYSSELNVNALLLGDSALYLCASSSGLAGAYEQYFGPGTRLTVT.

The rearrangement links TRBV7-6 to TRBJ1-1; possible D gene TRBD1, 5 bases. This CDR3 comprises 12 residues. Germline lookup yields CDR1 SGHVS and CDR2 FNYEAQ. With 4 bases removed from V and 7 bases from J, the gap between germline ends came to 10 bases. DNA for the CDR3: TGTGCCAGCAGCTCGGGGGGGGGTGAAGCTTTCTTT. It translates to CASSSGGGEAFF. Based on the CDR3 plus reference TRBV7-6 and TRBJ1-1, the full variable domain is GAGVSQSPRYKVTKRGQDVALRCDPISGHVSLYWYRQALGQGPEFLTYFNYEAQQDKSGLPNDRFSAERPEGSISTLTIQRTEQRDSAMYRCASSSGGGEAFFGQGTRLTVV.

This chain uses TRBV4-1 with TRBJ2-3; 7 bases agree with TRBD2. The CDR3 has 17 residues. Germline loops: CDR1 MGHRA, CDR2 YSYEKL. V shed 0 bases and J 5 bases; nucleotides not matched to a gene: 11. The CDR3 is CASSQDASGGLKDTQYF. CDR3 coding DNA: TGCGCCAGCAGCCAAGATGCTTCGGGAGGTTTGAAAGATACGCAGTATTTT.

The genes are TRBV20-1 and TRBJ1-5, with D uncertain. The CDR3 is 15 residues long. The V and J ends lost 3 bases and 0 bases respectively, with 12 bases between them. Germline V gene lookup returns CDR1 DFQATT and CDR2 SNEGSKA (reference sequence). CDR3 DNA: TGCAGTGCTAGTAGTGAGGTTTATAGCAATCAGCCCCAGCATTTT. Amino acid sequence: CSASSEVYSNQPQHF.

The sample holds a few counts of this clone. The chain links TRBV2 to TRBJ2-2; 8 nucleotides line up with TRBD1. In germline, CDR1 is SNHLY, CDR2 FYNNEI. The CDR3 sequence is 14 residues long. V shed 6 bases, J shed 7 bases, and the junction held 7 bases outside the gene matches. The CDR3 DNA follows: TGTGCCAGCAGGGACAGGGAGGTCGGCGGGGAGCTGTTTTTT. Encoded protein: CASRDREVGGELFF. The complete variable domain, with remaining parts taken from reference TRBV2 and TRBJ2-2, reads EPEVTQTPSHQVTQMGQEVILRCVPISNHLYFYWYRQILGQKVEFLVSFYNNEISEKSEIFDDQFSVERPDGSNFTLKIRSTKLEDSAMYFCASRDREVGGELFFGEGSRLTVL.

This clone was seen a few times. J is TRBJ1-1 and V is TRBV7-2, with unresolved D. This CDR3 spans 15 amino acids. Trimming took 1 base from V and 5 from J, leaving 14 bases between them. Germline V lookup: CDR1 SGHTA, CDR2 FQGNSA. CDR3 DNA sequence: TGTGCCAGCAGCTTAGGTTTGCGGGGTCGGACTGAAGCTTTCTTT. Translating it yields CASSLGLRGRTEAFF.

Worth noting for this clone: A junction boundary mismatches the germline segment, possibly from a read error. The genes are TRBV28 and TRBJ1-1, with D possibly TRBD1 on 6 matching bases. This CDR3 has 15 residues. The germline V gene encodes CDR1 MDHEN and CDR2 SYDVKM. CDR3 region: CASNLGPRGGTEAFF. CDR3 bases: TGTGCCAGCAATTTAGGGCCCAGGGGCGGCACTGAAGCTTTCTTT.

This chain links TRBV20-1 with TRBJ2-1, with D unresolved. Germline V lookup: CDR1 DFQATT, CDR2 SNEGSKA (reference sequence). The CDR3 totals 13 residues. Trimming took off 3 bases at V and 6 bases at J, with 12 bases between the two ends. The chain's CDR3 is CSASNGRSNEQFF. The CDR3 DNA follows: TGCAGTGCTAGTAATGGGCGCAGCAATGAGCAGTTCTTC.

Turning to this clone: The CDR3 does not close with the conserved phenylalanine or tryptophan, likely indicating a read error. No DNA is shown, since the ends of the CDR3 on it are uncertain; the CDR3 is the one TCRdb lists. The V and J genes are TRBV3-1 (or the pseudogene TRBV3-2) and TRBJ1-1; the DNA was not compared with TRBD1, the D call given in the table. Termini included, the CDR3 measures 14 amino acids. Germline V CDR1 and CDR2: LGHDT, YNNKEL (reference sequence). CDR3 sequence reads: CASSQGDLGRRRSI.

CDR3 region: CASSYGRENWDEKLFF. CDR3 bases: TGTGCCAGCAGTTACGGACGGGAGAACTGGGATGAAAAACTGTTTTTT. The chain recombines TRBV6-2 or TRBV6-3 with TRBJ1-4; D not resolved. Trimming removed 2 bases from V and 6 bases from J, with 16 bases in between. CDR1 is MNHEY, CDR2 SVGEGT, per germline. CDR3 size: 16 residues.

The chain links TRBV5-1 to TRBJ1-4, with TRBD1 matching 7 bases. The CDR3 loop spans 16 amino acids. CDR1 and CDR2 from the germline V gene are SGHRS and YFSETQ. J was trimmed by 7 bases and V by 0 bases; bases with no gene match: 9. Here the CDR3 reads CASSLELGGASEKLFF. In nucleotides, the CDR3 is TGCGCCAGCAGCTTGGAGTTAGGGGGCGCGAGTGAAAAACTGTTTTTT.

A few counts support this clone. V and J are TRBV7-2 and TRBJ2-7; no firm D call. The CDR3 loop spans 13 amino acids. Trimming took off 0 bases at V and 3 bases at J, with 6 bases between the two ends. Germline loops: CDR1 SGHTA, CDR2 FQGNSA. As DNA, the CDR3 is TGTGCCAGCAGCTTAGCGCGAGTCTACGAGCAGTACTTC. It translates to CASSLARVYEQYF.

With regard to this clone: This sample also contains other DNA sequences that code for the same CDR3. In nucleotides, the CDR3 is TGTGCCAGCAGCTTAGGACAGGGGCAAGAGACCCAGTACTTC. Amino acid sequence: CASSLGQGQETQYF. The chain employs TRBV7-9 and TRBJ2-5; TRBD1 matches 8 bases. CDR1 SEHNR and CDR2 FQNEAQ come from the germline V gene (reference sequence). V shed 1 base, J shed 2 bases, and the junction held 0 bases outside the gene matches. The CDR3 totals 14 residues.

This chain links TRBV29-1 with TRBJ2-1; no firm D call. The CDR3 totals 12 residues. Germline V gene data show CDR1 as SQVTM and CDR2 as ANQGSEA. Trimming removed 7 bases at V and 6 bases at J, with 13 bases between. CDR3 DNA sequence: TGCAGCGCGTCCCCCACGAGCAATGAGCAGTTCTTC. It specifies CSASPTSNEQFF.

The chain has TRBV6-5 and TRBJ1-2; 7 bases align to TRBD1. The ends lost 3 bases at V and 6 bases at J; junction bases unmatched: 10. The germline CDR1 and CDR2 sequences are MNHEY and SVGAGI. This CDR3 is built from 15 residues. CDR3 protein: CASSYYGQGVDGYTF. The CDR3, as DNA: TGTGCCAGCAGTTATTATGGGCAGGGGGTAGATGGCTACACCTTC.

The CDR3 DNA sequence: TGTGCCAGCAGTGCCTTTAGACTAGCGGGATACAATGAGCAGTTCTTC. Protein: CASSAFRLAGYNEQFF. This chain uses TRBV6-1 with TRBJ2-1; 11 nucleotides line up with TRBD2. The CDR3 totals 16 residues. Germline CDR1 and CDR2: MNHNS and SASEGT. J lost 4 bases, V lost 4 bases, and 6 bases had no gene match.

The rearrangement uses TRBV27 and TRBJ2-5, with 11 bases fitting TRBD2. J gave up 4 bases and V 6 bases, and 7 bases lay outside the gene matches. The length of the CDR3 is 15 residues. Germline values: CDR1 MNHEY, CDR2 SMNVEV (reference sequence). The CDR3: CASSLIAGGPETQYF. In DNA form, the CDR3 reads TGTGCCAGCAGCCTGATAGCGGGGGGGCCAGAGACCCAGTACTTC.

V is TRBV11-2 and J is TRBJ2-2; no clear D gene. The CDR3 spans 16 residues. The ends were cut back, 1 base at V and 0 bases at J, with 9 bases in the middle. Germline V gene lookup returns CDR1 SGHAT and CDR2 FQNNGV. CDR3 sequence: CASSLGTAPNTGELFF. The CDR3 DNA reads as TGTGCCAGCAGCTTAGGTACAGCTCCGAACACCGGGGAGCTGTTTTTT.

In this sample, this clone turned up many times. The V call is TRBV7-9, the J call TRBJ2-4; TRBD2 might be the D (6 bases). This CDR3 contains 13 residues. CDR1 and CDR2 from the germline V gene are SEHNR and FQNEAQ (reference sequence). Trimming shortened V by 1 base and J by 12 bases, and 13 bases separated the two germline ends. CDR3 DNA: TGTGCCAGCAGCTTAGGGGGGACTTTAGCTCAGTACTTC. Translated, it gives CASSLGGTLAQYF. Combining the CDR3 with reference TRBV7-9 and TRBJ2-4 gives the whole variable domain DTGVSQNPRHKITKRGQNVTFRCDPISEHNRLYWYRQTLGQGPEFLTYFQNEAQLEKSRLLSDRFSAERPKGSFSTLEIQRTEQGDSAMYLCASSLGGTLAQYFGAGTRLSVL.

The chain couples TRBV6-5 to TRBJ2-3, with TRBD1 matching 9 bases. Germline assignment: CDR1 MNHEY and CDR2 SVGAGI. This CDR3 region has 14 residues. Trimming removed 6 bases from V and 6 bases from J; junction bases left unmatched: 7. The CDR3 sequence: CASRGGGQGDTQYF. Written as DNA, the CDR3 is TGTGCCAGCAGGGGCGGGGGACAGGGTGATACGCAGTATTTT.

The CDR3 DNA reads TGTGCCAGCAGTGCCACAGGGTTAAAAGGGGGCTACACCTTC. It encodes CASSATGLKGGYTF. V usage is TRBV7-2 and J usage is TRBJ1-2, with D possibly being TRBD1 (6 bases). There are 14 residues in the CDR3. Germline assignment: CDR1 SGHTA and CDR2 FQGNSA. Trimming stripped 6 bases from V and 8 bases from J, with 19 bases between.

The V call is TRBV7-2, the J call TRBJ2-2, with 10 nucleotides matching TRBD2. CDR1 SGHTA and CDR2 FQGNSA come from the germline V gene. J gave up 6 bases and V 4 bases, and 11 bases lay outside the gene matches. CDR3 length equals 17 residues. This CDR3 is CASSWGGLAGEAGELFF. Written as DNA, the CDR3 is TGTGCCAGCAGCTGGGGGGGCCTAGCGGGAGAAGCCGGGGAGCTGTTTTTT.

The genes are TRBV2 and TRBJ1-1, with 7 bases fitting TRBD1. The length of the CDR3 is 13 residues. Germline trimming cut 5 bases from V and 10 bases from J; bases unmatched to any gene: 10. CDR1 is SNHLY and CDR2 is FYNNEI in the germline V gene. The DNA for the CDR3 is TGTGCCAGCAGTTATCTCGGAAACAGGGGAGCTTTCTTT. Its protein product is CASSYLGNRGAFF. The full variable domain, its missing parts supplied by reference TRBV2 and TRBJ1-1, is EPEVTQTPSHQVTQMGQEVILRCVPISNHLYFYWYRQILGQKVEFLVSFYNNEISEKSEIFDDQFSVERPDGSNFTLKIRSTKLEDSAMYFCASSYLGNRGAFFGQGTRLTVV.

The chain employs TRBV2 and TRBJ2-3; weak D call: TRBD1 (5 bases). From germline, CDR1 is SNHLY and CDR2 FYNNEI. CDR3 length: 15 residues. The V and J ends lost 4 bases and 6 bases respectively, with 17 bases between them. The CDR3 here is CASSGQIDGWDTQYF. DNA of the CDR3: TGTGCCAGCAGTGGACAGATTGATGGATGGGATACGCAGTATTTT.

The rearrangement links TRBV10-3 to TRBJ1-2; D is uncertain. Germline CDR1 is ENHRY and CDR2 is SYGVKD. V lost 4 bases to trimming and J lost 0 bases, with 9 bases between them. The CDR3 spans 14 residues. The CDR3, as DNA: TGTGCCATCAGTGGCACAGCAGCTAACTATGGCTACACCTTC. It translates to CAISGTAANYGYTF.

The chain joins TRBV6-1 to TRBJ1-1; a possible D gene is TRBD1 (5 bases). There are 17 residues in the CDR3. In germline, CDR1 is MNHNS, CDR2 SASEGT. V shed 1 base and J shed 0 bases, with 15 bases lying between them. The CDR3 loop is CASSEEGRVRMNTEAFF. The CDR3, as DNA: TGTGCCAGCAGTGAAGAGGGCAGGGTCCGAATGAACACTGAAGCTTTCTTT.

The V and J genes are TRBV19 and TRBJ2-3; perhaps TRBD1 as D (8 bases). The germline V gene encodes CDR1 LNHDA and CDR2 SQIVND (reference sequence). The V end lost 6 bases, the J end lost 4 bases, and 14 bases lay between the germline ends. The CDR3 spans 14 residues. The CDR3 nucleotides read TGTGCCAGTAGAAACAGGGGGGGCCCAGATACGCAGTATTTT. Translation gives CASRNRGGPDTQYF.